Sequencing of this T cell receptor beta chain was carried out in a study of blood T cells in healthy people across ages (dated by TCRdb to the mid-2010s). In the study overall: In model experiments, template switching captured about one uniquely barcoded TCR beta cDNA molecule for every two T cells. To track age-related changes in TCR beta repertoire diversity, the study relied on deep sequencing normalized with unique cDNA molecular identifiers. Four age groups were formed from the donors: young (average 16 years), middle-aged (approximately 40), aged (62) and long-lived (approximately 78). For two donors (one aged 18 to 30 and one aged 80 or older), the study analyzed two additional independent replicas of 1 million unique cDNA reads from the same blood draw. On the study overall, not on this receptor specifically: Observed TCR beta diversity per million T cells fell roughly linearly with age, and a significant reduction was already apparent by age roughly 40. Observed TCR beta diversity correlated strongly with the percentage of naive T cells measured by flow cytometry. Compared with the aged group, the long-lived group had more naive CD4+ T cells, fewer expanded clones and increased TCR diversity, a pattern suggesting age selection. Because profiling used bulk unsorted PBMCs, naive and antigen-experienced compartments could not be compared conclusively. Because donor CMV infection status was unknown, age-related changes in expanded clonotypes were potentially confounded. Estimates of total diversity from one million sequenced T cells were regarded as lower bounds and underestimates.

The table lists this clonotype with many counts. It lacks a known antigen. No much larger clone is present one base from it, and per-base qualities are unavailable. Systemically healthy Caucasian individuals from Russia, over 30 in total and aged about 6 to 95 years, were included as donors. Around 10 milliliters of peripheral blood were collected from each donor into EDTA-treated Vacutainer tubes. PBMCs were isolated by Ficoll-Paque density-gradient centrifugation, with at least 6 million obtained per sample. Total RNA, at least 6 micrograms per sample, was extracted from PBMCs with Trizol reagent. For every donor, flow cytometry on a PBMC aliquot measured the percentage of naive CD45RAhigh/CD27high T cells. Deletion took 0 bases off V and 2 bases off J, with a span of 23 bases between the germline ends. CDR1 is given as LGHNA and CDR2 as YSLEER, both from the germline V gene. CDR3 length: 19 amino acids, cysteine to phenylalanine. Only the CDR3 DNA is retained, 57 bases long and in frame from the first base.

Library creation used 5' RACE. The instrument was an Illumina HiSeq 2500. A second roughly 6 to 12 cycle PCR used a sample-barcoded 5' primer and a J-beta primer mix. A unique molecular identifier was introduced onto each TCR beta cDNA molecule by a template-switch 5' adaptor carrying 12 random nucleotides. Each sample yielded at least 3 million CDR3-containing paired-end reads. All of the RNA was converted into first-strand cDNA using the Mint cDNA synthesis kit, with a TRBC-specific oligonucleotide serving as the primer. Following uracil-DNA glycosylase treatment, all cDNA underwent a first 18-cycle PCR with the universal primers M1SS and BC2_uni_R. Under the source paper's analysis protocol: For normalization, 1 million high-quality reads, each with a distinct molecular identifier, were randomly selected from each sample. Reads with shared molecular identifiers were discarded instead of being binned into consensus sequences. MiTCR, with a Q25 quality threshold and the strictest error-elimination algorithm, was used for CDR3 identification, clonotype clustering and error correction. Lower-bound total TCR beta diversity was estimated with a nonparametric unseen species model using Euler transformation. In-frame beta chains were kept once TCRdb had trimmed the public reads at Q25 with fastp and called clones with MiXCR. Rows with one shared CDR3 protein collapse into an entry with the most common genes and DNA. These V and J calls rely on TCRdb rather than the paper's analysis. Here the sample has about 500,000 distinct CDR3 sequences; less than 25% occur a single time. Less than 9% of the sample is taken by the ten largest.

The sample was also reused in another study, on T cells of mothers and their children. Looking at the second paper: Nine systemically healthy Caucasian individuals, comprising three mothers and their six children, were included as donors. cDNA synthesis consumed the entire amount of extracted RNA, loaded at about 1.5 ug RNA in each 15 ul reaction. In the second PCR, sample barcodes and 2-4 random nucleotides were introduced via the M1S primer. Over 10 million TCR beta CDR3 reads came from each mother, compared with roughly 2.8 million reads from each child. Thymic selection similarly shapes TCR recombination output in related and unrelated pairs, with minor effect from inherited differences. Normalized repertoire overlap in related mother-child pairs was always slightly higher than in unrelated mother-child pairs, but the difference was never significant. Persistent microchimeric T cell clones were not detected, at a sensitivity of around 99 clones per million clonotypes. In the study, deep NGS was used to compare the TCR beta repertoires of mothers and children, and features distinguishing related mother-child pairs from unrelated individuals were sought. The mean age was around 40 +/- 4 years for the mothers and approximately 11 +/- 4 years for the children. Libraries were sequenced on Illumina HiSeq 2000 with 100+100 nt paired-end reads after adapter ligation with NEBNext reagents. To prevent cross-contamination, the mother and child libraries were prepared a month apart and were sequenced in separate runs. Between roughly 450,000 and 2,200,000 distinct TCR beta clonotypes were identified per donor. Naive TCR beta clonotypes were estimated from low-frequency clonotypes matched to each donor's FACS-determined naive share, without sorting.

The sample taken for sequencing was blood. The clonotype comes from a boy younger than 18 in good health. The chain is assembled from TRBV4-3 and TRBJ2-7; the D segment may tentatively be TRBD1 or TRBD2, each giving 5 matched bases. In nucleotide form, the sequence is TGCGCCAGCAGCCAAGAAAAGGGGACGCAAGGATGGGCACCCTACGAGCAGTACTTC. This gives the protein CASSQEKGTQGWAPYEQYF.